This T cell receptor (beta chain) is drawn from a study of vaccination and CD4 T cells after COVID-19. Study background: Samples after vaccination came a median about 72 days past dose two, ranging 14 to 241.

The Oncomine TCR Beta short-read assay generated sequence data from the DNA of cultured CD4+ T cells. Each CDR3 protein gets one entry after TCRdb re-called the PCR reads with MiXCR. The sample holds around 21,000 distinct CDR3 sequences, around 52% seen once. Germline CDR1 reads SGHDT; CDR2 reads YYEEEE. The CDR3 sequence is 13 residues long. V was trimmed by 4 bases and J by 1 base, leaving 8 bases between them. In regard to this clonotype: Antigen specificity is unknown.

Documented treatment: approximately 9-day PBMC culture with coronavirus spike peptide pools or control peptides (ViraFEST assay). Peptide pool stimulation in ViraFEST expanded antigen-specific T cells, whose TCRs were then sequenced. The V call is TRBV5-6, the J call TRBJ1-1; no firm D call. This TCR came from a human donor who had recovered from COVID-19. Sample: CD4+ T cells from blood, cultured in vitro. CDR3 region: CASSAGRNTEAFF. The CDR3 nucleotides are TGTGCCAGCAGCGCGGGCAGGAACACTGAAGCTTTCTTT. Supplemented by reference TRBV5-6 and TRBJ1-1, the full variable domain reads DAGVTQSPTHLIKTRGQQVTLRCSPKSGHDTVSWYQQALGQGPQFIFQYYEEEERQRGNFPDRFSGHQFPNYSSELNVNALLLGDSALYLCASSAGRNTEAFFGQGTRLTVV.